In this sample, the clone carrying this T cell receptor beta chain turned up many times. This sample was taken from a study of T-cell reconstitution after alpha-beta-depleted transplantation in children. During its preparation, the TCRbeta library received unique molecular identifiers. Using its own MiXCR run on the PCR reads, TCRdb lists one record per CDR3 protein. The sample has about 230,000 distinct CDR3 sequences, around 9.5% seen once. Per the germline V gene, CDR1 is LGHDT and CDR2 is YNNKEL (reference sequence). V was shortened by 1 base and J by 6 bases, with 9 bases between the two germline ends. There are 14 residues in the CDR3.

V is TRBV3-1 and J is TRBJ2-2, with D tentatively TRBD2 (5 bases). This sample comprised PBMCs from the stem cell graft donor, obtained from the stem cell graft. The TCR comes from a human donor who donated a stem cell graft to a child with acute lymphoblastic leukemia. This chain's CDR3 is CASSQGAGAGELFF. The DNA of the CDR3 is TGTGCCAGCAGCCAAGGCGCCGGGGCCGGGGAGCTGTTTTTT.